These T cell receptor beta chains were read from a single sample in a study of T-cell reconstitution after alpha-beta-depleted transplantation in children. TCRdb re-called the PCR reads with MiXCR, one entry per CDR3 protein. This sample yields about 340,000 distinct CDR3 sequences, of which less than 15% are seen a single time; about 4% belongs to the top ten. The sequencing here drew on PBMCs, taken from the stem cell graft. These receptors were collected from a human donor who donated a stem cell graft to a child with Fanconi anemia. CDR3s include the opening cysteine and the closing phenylalanine or tryptophan. D genes are given only for firm matches. Some rows mark clone size as missing; the rest say once, few, many or name a class of expanded clone.

j_gene,abundance,d_gene,v_gene,CDR3nt,CDR3aa
TRBJ1-5,many,.,TRBV6-5,TGTGCCAGCAGTCTGGAGGATGGGATGAGTGGGAAAGGCAATCAGCCCCAGCATTTT,CASSLEDGMSGKGNQPQHF
TRBJ2-3,few,.,TRBV7-2,TGTGCCAGCAGTGCCGGCGGTACGCAGTATTTT,CASSAGGTQYF
TRBJ2-7,.,TRBD1,TRBV18,TGTGCCAGCTCTCGCCGGGACAGCTACGAGCAGTACTTC,CASSRRDSYEQYF
TRBJ2-3,many,.,TRBV4-3,TGCGCCAGCAGCCAAGACGCGGGAAGCACAGATACGCAGTATTTT,CASSQDAGSTDTQYF
TRBJ2-1,.,.,TRBV10-3,TGTGCCATCGCGGAGAAACAAAGCTACAATGAGCAGTTCTTC,CAIAEKQSYNEQFF
TRBJ2-7,.,.,TRBV11-2,TGTGCCAGCAGCCCGCCTGGACGGCCCTACGAGCAGTACTTC,CASSPPGRPYEQYF
TRBJ1-1,many,.,TRBV7-9,TGTGCCAGCAGCCGGGGGCTGGGGAACACTGAAGCTTTCTTT,CASSRGLGNTEAFF
TRBJ1-2,.,TRBD1,TRBV29-1,TGCAGCACCCGACAGGGAATAGATGGCTACACCTTC,CSTRQGIDGYTF
TRBJ2-1,.,TRBD1,TRBV14,TGTGCCAGCAGCCAAGGGGACAGGGGGAACTTACTGGGGGAGCAGTTCTTC,CASSQGDRGNLLGEQFF
TRBJ1-4,many,.,TRBV10-3,TGTGCCATCAGTGGGACGGCGGGGGAAAAACTGTTTTTT,CAISGTAGEKLFF
TRBJ1-2,few,.,TRBV7-8,TGTGCCAGCAGCCAACAGGGCGTCTACTATGGCTACACCTTC,CASSQQGVYYGYTF
TRBJ2-2,many,.,TRBV5-1,TGCGCCAGCAGCTCGGTCCTCAGCAGCGGGGAGCTGTTTTTT,CASSSVLSSGELFF
TRBJ1-5,few,.,TRBV20-1,TGCAGTGCTAGCGGCCAGATGAGCAATCAGCCCCAGCATTTT,CSASGQMSNQPQHF
TRBJ2-5,few,.,TRBV4-1,TGCGCCAGCAGCCAAGGGGCGGACCAAGAGACCCAGTACTTC,CASSQGADQETQYF
TRBJ1-1,many,.,TRBV7-8,TGTGCCAGCAGCTTAGCAGGGCTTGAAGCTTTCTTT,CASSLAGLEAFF
TRBJ2-3,few,TRBD2,TRBV29-1,TGCAGCGGAGGGCCGGTAGCGGGGGGTAGCGATACGCAGTATTTT,CSGGPVAGGSDTQYF
TRBJ1-4,many,TRBD1,TRBV20-1,TGCAGTGCTAAACGTCCCGGGACAGCTAATGAAAAACTGTTTTTT,CSAKRPGTANEKLFF
TRBJ2-3,.,TRBD2,TRBV12-3/TRBV12-4,TGTGCCAGCAGTTTTCGTAGCGGGGGCACAGATACGCAGTATTTT,CASSFRSGGTDTQYF
TRBJ1-4,few,TRBD1,TRBV10-3,TGTGCCACCGCGACAGGGGGCAGTGAAAAACTGTTTTTT,CATATGGSEKLFF
TRBJ1-1,few,.,TRBV12-3/TRBV12-4,TGTGCCAGCAGACCAGGGACGTCCTCCCCTCCGTCAAGCGCTTTCTTT,CASRPGTSSPPSSAFF
TRBJ2-7,few,TRBD1,TRBV6-5,TGTGCCAGCAGTTACTCGGGACAGCCCTCCTACGAGCAGTACTTC,CASSYSGQPSYEQYF
TRBJ2-7,many,.,TRBV6-1,TGTGCCAGCAGTGATGGACAAATCTACGAGCAGTACTTC,CASSDGQIYEQYF
TRBJ2-1,.,.,TRBV2,TGTGCCAGCAGTGTAATGACAGGCTCCTACAATGAGCAGTTCTTC,CASSVMTGSYNEQFF
TRBJ2-1,.,TRBD2,TRBV12-3/TRBV12-4,TGTGCCAGCACCCTAGCGGGGGGCTACGAGCAGTTCTTC,CASTLAGGYEQFF
TRBJ2-5,few,TRBD1,TRBV14,TGTGCCAGCAGCCCAACCGGGACAGGGGGCTTTCGGTACCAAGAGACCCAGTACTTC,CASSPTGTGGFRYQETQYF
TRBJ2-3,few,.,TRBV5-1,TGCGCCAGCAGCTTGACCAGGCGGACAGATACGCAGTATTTT,CASSLTRRTDTQYF
TRBJ2-1,few,.,TRBV12-5,TGTGCTAGTGGTTTGGAGAATGAGCAGTTCTTC,CASGLENEQFF
TRBJ1-1,.,.,TRBV5-1,TGCGCCAGCAGGTTGGACGGGATGAACACTGAAGCTTTCTTT,CASRLDGMNTEAFF
TRBJ2-2,.,TRBD1,TRBV6-5,TGTGCCAGCAGTTATCGTCCAGGGGGACATATCCCCGGGGAGCTGTTTTTT,CASSYRPGGHIPGELFF
TRBJ2-3,many,TRBD2,TRBV5-6,TGTGCCAGCAGCTTGTTCGCTAGCGGGGGTACAGATACGCAGTATTTT,CASSLFASGGTDTQYF
TRBJ2-1,few,.,TRBV6-1,TGTGCCAGCAGCGAGACGGTATTTTACAATGAGCAGTTCTTC,CASSETVFYNEQFF
TRBJ1-6,few,.,TRBV5-1,TGCGCCAGCAGTTTGGACCCGGGGAATTCACCCCTCCACTTT,CASSLDPGNSPLHF
TRBJ1-1,.,.,TRBV2,TGTGCCATCAGTTTACCCGATTGGGAAGCTTTCTTT,CAISLPDWEAFF
TRBJ2-2,.,TRBD2,TRBV14,TGTGCCAGCAGCCTGCTAGCGGGGGGGCTCAACACCGGGGAGCTGTTTTTT,CASSLLAGGLNTGELFF
TRBJ1-1,.,.,TRBV20-1,TGCAGTGCCCTCCTCAGTGGGGGCATGAACACTGAAGCTTTCTTT,CSALLSGGMNTEAFF
TRBJ2-5,many,.,TRBV7-9,TGTGCCAGCAGCTTTGACGGCGAGACCCAGTACTTC,CASSFDGETQYF
TRBJ1-1,few,.,TRBV5-1,TGCGCCAGCAGCTCCCTGAGTCAGGGGAACACTGAAGCTTTCTTT,CASSSLSQGNTEAFF
TRBJ2-2,few,.,TRBV7-2,TGTGCCAGCAGCGCCCGAACAACGAACACCGGGGAGCTGTTTTTT,CASSARTTNTGELFF
TRBJ2-7,.,TRBD1,TRBV10-1,TGCGCCAGCTGCTCGACAGGGCCCTACGAGCAGTACTTC,CASCSTGPYEQYF